Listed below are T cell receptor beta chains from one sample, sequenced in a study of blood T cell repertoires in COVID-19. Some clones are missing from TCRdb's copy, which holds only in-frame ones; the method was immunoSEQ multiplex PCR. The sample includes over 250,000 clones, 70% to 90% seen only once; the top ten take under 15%. Sequencing used peripheral blood. The source is an older woman with acute or convalescent COVID-19. The CDR3 runs from the conserved cysteine through the conserved F or W. D genes are given only for firm matches. Clone sizes are given selectively: once, few, many, or a class where the clone is expanded.

v_gene: TRBV7-2
j_gene: TRBJ2-3
d_gene: NA
abundance: once
CDR3aa: CASSAAGRWIDTQYF
CDR3nt: TGTGCCAGCAGCGCAGCAGGGCGGTGGATAGATACGCAGTATTTT

v_gene: TRBV30
j_gene: TRBJ2-2
d_gene: NA
abundance: NA
CDR3aa: CAWSVLGGVWGNTGELFF
CDR3nt: TGTGCCTGGAGTGTACTCGGGGGTGTTTGGGGAAACACCGGGGAGCTGTTTTTT

v_gene: TRBV28
j_gene: TRBJ2-1
d_gene: TRBD1
abundance: NA
CDR3aa: CASRPRGRSYNEQFF
CDR3nt: TGTGCCAGCAGACCTAGGGGGCGCTCCTACAATGAGCAGTTCTTC

v_gene: TRBV14
j_gene: TRBJ1-2
d_gene: TRBD1
abundance: NA
CDR3aa: CASSQGGTGYVYGYTF
CDR3nt: TGTGCCAGCAGCCAAGGAGGGACAGGGTATGTCTATGGCTACACCTTC

v_gene: TRBV2
j_gene: TRBJ1-1
d_gene: NA
abundance: NA
CDR3aa: CASSVGGLRNTEAFF
CDR3nt: TGTGCCAGCAGTGTAGGGGGACTACGGAACACTGAAGCTTTCTTT

v_gene: TRBV28
j_gene: TRBJ1-2
d_gene: TRBD1
abundance: NA
CDR3aa: CASSTGTGVYGYTF
CDR3nt: TGTGCCAGCAGTACCGGGACAGGGGTCTATGGCTACACCTTC

v_gene: TRBV6-5
j_gene: TRBJ1-1
d_gene: NA
abundance: few
CDR3aa: CASTPGVGTEAFF
CDR3nt: TGTGCCAGCACTCCAGGGGTGGGTACTGAAGCTTTCTTT

v_gene: TRBV4-1
j_gene: TRBJ1-5
d_gene: NA
abundance: NA
CDR3aa: CASSQDSGAGVGQPQHF
CDR3nt: TGCGCCAGCAGCCAAGATTCCGGAGCAGGGGTGGGTCAGCCCCAGCATTTT

v_gene: TRBV9
j_gene: TRBJ2-1
d_gene: NA
abundance: NA
CDR3aa: CASSDDPGGSYNEQFF
CDR3nt: TGTGCCAGCAGCGACGACCCCGGGGGCTCCTACAATGAGCAGTTCTTC

v_gene: TRBV20-1
j_gene: TRBJ1-1
d_gene: NA
abundance: NA
CDR3aa: CSARQNTEAFF
CDR3nt: TGCAGTGCTCGACAAAACACTGAAGCTTTCTTT

v_gene: TRBV5-1
j_gene: TRBJ2-7
d_gene: NA
abundance: few
CDR3aa: CASSPPEAQQYF
CDR3nt: TGCGCCAGCAGCCCACCTGAGGCTCAACAGTACTTC

v_gene: TRBV7-9
j_gene: TRBJ1-2
d_gene: NA
abundance: NA
CDR3aa: CASSLDQGYNYGYTF
CDR3nt: TGTGCCAGCAGCTTAGATCAGGGCTATAACTATGGCTACACCTTC

v_gene: TRBV12-2
j_gene: TRBJ2-2
d_gene: NA
abundance: NA
CDR3aa: CASRQDSEWTSGGQNTGELFF
CDR3nt: TGTGCAAGTCGCCAGGACTCCGAGTGGACTAGCGGGGGGCAGAACACCGGGGAGCTGTTTTTT

v_gene: TRBV5-1
j_gene: TRBJ1-1
d_gene: TRBD1
abundance: once
CDR3aa: CASSPRTGAEAFF
CDR3nt: TGCGCCAGCAGCCCGAGGACAGGGGCTGAAGCTTTCTTT

v_gene: TRBV5-1
j_gene: TRBJ2-7
d_gene: TRBD1
abundance: NA
CDR3aa: CASSLARDRGYEYF
CDR3nt: TGCGCCAGCAGCTTGGCCAGGGACAGGGGGTATGAGTACTTC

v_gene: TRBV7-8
j_gene: TRBJ2-1
d_gene: NA
abundance: once
CDR3aa: CASSLQRRLDEQFF
CDR3nt: TGTGCCAGCAGCCTCCAGCGACGGCTTGATGAGCAGTTCTTC

v_gene: TRBV6-2/TRBV6-3
j_gene: TRBJ2-3
d_gene: TRBD2
abundance: NA
CDR3aa: CASSYARLAGETDTQYF
CDR3nt: TGTGCCAGCAGTTACGCCCGGCTAGCGGGGGAAACAGATACGCAGTATTTT

v_gene: TRBV7-2
j_gene: TRBJ2-2
d_gene: NA
abundance: NA
CDR3aa: CASRTPRGPPGELFF
CDR3nt: TGTGCCAGCAGGACTCCACGAGGGCCTCCCGGGGAGCTGTTTTTT

v_gene: TRBV24-1
j_gene: TRBJ2-1
d_gene: NA
abundance: NA
CDR3aa: CATSDAPGTHYNEQFF
CDR3nt: TGTGCCACCAGTGATGCTCCCGGGACTCACTACAATGAGCAGTTCTTC

v_gene: TRBV28
j_gene: TRBJ1-1
d_gene: TRBD1
abundance: many
CDR3aa: CASSANRGRGTEAFF
CDR3nt: TGTGCCAGCAGTGCAAACAGGGGGCGAGGCACTGAAGCTTTCTTT

v_gene: TRBV4-3
j_gene: TRBJ2-2
d_gene: NA
abundance: once
CDR3aa: CASSQDAQRTGELFF
CDR3nt: TGCGCCAGCAGCCAAGACGCCCAGAGGACCGGGGAGCTGTTTTTT

v_gene: TRBV28
j_gene: TRBJ1-1
d_gene: NA
abundance: NA
CDR3aa: CASTRGGEAFF
CDR3nt: TGTGCCAGCACGCGGGGGGGTGAAGCTTTCTTT

v_gene: TRBV12-3/TRBV12-4
j_gene: TRBJ1-1
d_gene: NA
abundance: NA
CDR3aa: CASSYRGNTEAFF
CDR3nt: TGTGCCAGCAGTTATAGGGGAAACACTGAAGCTTTCTTT

v_gene: TRBV20-1
j_gene: TRBJ1-1
d_gene: TRBD1
abundance: NA
CDR3aa: CSAETTGEAFF
CDR3nt: TGCAGTGCTGAGACGACAGGGGAAGCTTTCTTT

v_gene: TRBV19
j_gene: TRBJ2-1
d_gene: TRBD2
abundance: NA
CDR3aa: CASSKSTSPRSSYNEQFF
CDR3nt: TGTGCCAGTAGCAAATCGACTAGCCCGCGAAGCTCCTACAATGAGCAGTTCTTC

v_gene: TRBV7-2
j_gene: TRBJ2-1
d_gene: TRBD2
abundance: NA
CDR3aa: CASRSSGTSNEQFF
CDR3nt: TGTGCCAGCAGGAGCTCCGGGACTAGTAATGAGCAGTTCTTC

v_gene: TRBV18
j_gene: TRBJ1-1
d_gene: TRBD1
abundance: few
CDR3aa: CASSPGTGENRRAFF
CDR3nt: TGTGCCAGCTCTCCGGGGACAGGGGAAAACCGGCGGGCTTTCTTT

v_gene: TRBV7-6
j_gene: TRBJ1-6
d_gene: TRBD1
abundance: NA
CDR3aa: CASSLGTGVNNSPLHF
CDR3nt: TGTGCCAGCAGCTTAGGGACAGGGGTCAATAATTCACCCCTCCACTTT

v_gene: TRBV6-1
j_gene: TRBJ1-2
d_gene: NA
abundance: NA
CDR3aa: CASSEGTSNYGYTF
CDR3nt: TGTGCCAGCAGTGAAGGGACATCTAACTATGGCTACACCTTC

v_gene: TRBV2
j_gene: TRBJ2-4
d_gene: TRBD2
abundance: NA
CDR3aa: CASTGLAGGVVKNIQYF
CDR3nt: TGTGCCAGCACGGGGCTAGCGGGAGGTGTAGTCAAAAACATTCAGTACTTC

v_gene: TRBV18
j_gene: TRBJ2-1
d_gene: TRBD2
abundance: NA
CDR3aa: CASSPRGLAANEQFF
CDR3nt: TGTGCCAGCTCACCACGCGGACTAGCAGCCAATGAGCAGTTCTTC

v_gene: TRBV6-5
j_gene: TRBJ1-2
d_gene: TRBD1
abundance: NA
CDR3aa: CASSPTGDGGYTF
CDR3nt: TGTGCCAGCAGTCCGACAGGGGACGGTGGCTACACCTTC

v_gene: TRBV19
j_gene: TRBJ1-4
d_gene: NA
abundance: NA
CDR3aa: CATSFTRTTNEKLFF
CDR3nt: TGTGCCACCTCTTTCACGCGTACGACTAATGAAAAACTGTTTTTT

v_gene: TRBV28
j_gene: TRBJ1-6
d_gene: NA
abundance: once
CDR3aa: CASRLKGGPGNSPLHF
CDR3nt: TGTGCCAGCAGGCTCAAGGGGGGGCCGGGCAATTCACCCCTCCACTTT

v_gene: TRBV9
j_gene: TRBJ1-6
d_gene: TRBD1
abundance: NA
CDR3aa: CASSVEGQNNSPLHF
CDR3nt: TGTGCCAGCAGCGTAGAGGGACAGAATAATTCACCCCTCCACTTT

v_gene: TRBV15
j_gene: TRBJ1-5
d_gene: NA
abundance: NA
CDR3aa: CATRAGDQPQHF
CDR3nt: TGTGCCACCAGGGCAGGGGATCAGCCCCAGCATTTT

v_gene: TRBV3-1/TRBV3-2
j_gene: TRBJ2-1
d_gene: NA
abundance: NA
CDR3aa: CASSHPRGGGAYNEQFF
CDR3nt: TGTGCCAGCAGCCACCCCCGGGGAGGAGGTGCCTACAATGAGCAGTTCTTC

v_gene: TRBV24-1
j_gene: TRBJ2-3
d_gene: TRBD1
abundance: NA
CDR3aa: CATSALGQGSTDTQYF
CDR3nt: TGTGCCACCAGTGCCCTGGGACAGGGTTCCACAGATACGCAGTATTTT

v_gene: TRBV15
j_gene: TRBJ1-1
d_gene: NA
abundance: many
CDR3aa: CATKRGYDTEAFF
CDR3nt: TGTGCCACCAAAAGGGGGTACGACACTGAAGCTTTCTTT

v_gene: TRBV5-6
j_gene: TRBJ2-7
d_gene: NA
abundance: NA
CDR3aa: CASSLVATEGEQYF
CDR3nt: TGTGCCAGCAGCTTGGTGGCCACGGAGGGGGAGCAGTACTTC

v_gene: TRBV10-3
j_gene: TRBJ1-3
d_gene: NA
abundance: few
CDR3aa: CAISAQGNTIYF
CDR3nt: TGTGCCATCAGTGCACAGGGAAACACCATATATTTT

v_gene: TRBV27
j_gene: TRBJ1-2
d_gene: TRBD1
abundance: NA
CDR3aa: CASKRKTGGTNYGYTF
CDR3nt: TGTGCCAGCAAAAGAAAGACAGGGGGAACTAACTATGGCTACACCTTC

v_gene: TRBV6-5
j_gene: TRBJ2-7
d_gene: TRBD2
abundance: NA
CDR3aa: CASSYSASGDRHEQYF
CDR3nt: TGTGCCAGCAGTTACTCGGCTAGCGGGGACCGCCACGAGCAGTACTTC

v_gene: TRBV13
j_gene: TRBJ2-3
d_gene: NA
abundance: NA
CDR3aa: CASSLDRANTDTQYF
CDR3nt: TGTGCCAGCAGCTTAGACAGGGCTAACACAGATACGCAGTATTTT

v_gene: TRBV10-3
j_gene: TRBJ1-4
d_gene: NA
abundance: NA
CDR3aa: CAIRGAGNEKLFF
CDR3nt: TGTGCCATCAGGGGGGCAGGGAATGAAAAACTGTTTTTT

v_gene: TRBV9
j_gene: TRBJ2-6
d_gene: TRBD2
abundance: NA
CDR3aa: CASSVVDGGSVGANVLTF
CDR3nt: TGTGCCAGCAGCGTAGTTGACGGGGGGAGTGTTGGGGCCAACGTCCTGACTTTC

v_gene: TRBV10-3
j_gene: TRBJ1-4
d_gene: TRBD1
abundance: NA
CDR3aa: CAISEPTGGDEKLFF
CDR3nt: TGTGCCATCAGTGAACCGACAGGGGGCGATGAAAAACTGTTTTTT

v_gene: TRBV11-2
j_gene: TRBJ1-2
d_gene: NA
abundance: NA
CDR3aa: CASSPPWSEHYGYTF
CDR3nt: TGTGCCAGCAGCCCCCCCTGGTCTGAACATTATGGCTACACCTTC

v_gene: TRBV29-1
j_gene: TRBJ1-1
d_gene: TRBD1
abundance: NA
CDR3aa: CSVAGGGLLVNTEAFF
CDR3nt: TGCAGCGTTGCCGGAGGGGGCCTCTTAGTGAACACTGAAGCTTTCTTT

v_gene: TRBV3-1/TRBV3-2
j_gene: TRBJ2-7
d_gene: NA
abundance: few
CDR3aa: CASSQDPVRSGEQYF
CDR3nt: TGTGCCAGCAGCCAAGATCCAGTCAGAAGCGGGGAGCAGTACTTC

v_gene: TRBV18
j_gene: TRBJ1-5
d_gene: TRBD1
abundance: NA
CDR3aa: CASSPVAGTGVQPQHF
CDR3nt: TGTGCCAGCTCACCCGTGGCTGGGACAGGGGTGCAGCCCCAGCATTTT

v_gene: TRBV5-5
j_gene: TRBJ1-1
d_gene: NA
abundance: NA
CDR3aa: CASSREQGRNTEAFF
CDR3nt: TGTGCCAGCAGCCGAGAACAGGGAAGAAACACTGAAGCTTTCTTT

v_gene: TRBV27
j_gene: TRBJ1-5
d_gene: TRBD1
abundance: NA
CDR3aa: CATRTGGGLGSNQPQHF
CDR3nt: TGTGCCACCAGGACAGGGGGGGGGTTGGGTAGCAATCAGCCCCAGCATTTT

v_gene: TRBV9
j_gene: TRBJ1-1
d_gene: TRBD1
abundance: NA
CDR3aa: CASSPGTGGGGTEAFF
CDR3nt: TGTGCCAGCTCGCCCGGGACAGGGGGCGGGGGGACTGAAGCTTTCTTT